The present T cell receptor beta chain was sequenced within a study of T cells in women clearing cervical HPV infection. Study results and caveats: Repertoire richness, not evenness, was significantly elevated in CIN3+ cases versus controls.

On this clone itself: Antigen unknown. Coverage ceases 3 residues before the CDR3 finishes, and the germline J gene fills in the end.

Using immunoSEQ multiplex PCR, the repertoire was profiled, and TCRdb retains in-frame clones only, with some absent. The sample includes around 8,800 clones. The CDR3 totals 14 residues. In germline, CDR1 is SGHRS, CDR2 YFSETQ. V lost 3 bases to trimming and J lost 4 bases; unmatched junction nucleotides: 4. The chain carries TRBV5-1 and TRBJ2-5; the match to TRBD1 covers 9 bases. The TCR was taken from a woman between 18 and 70 years old with a cervical HPV16 infection that either progressed to CIN3+ or cleared (not recorded which). The specimen sequenced was blood buffy coat. CDR3 bases read: TGCGCCAGCAGCTCCCGACAGGGGGGAGAGACC. Translating gives CASSSRQGGET. The whole CDR3 protein is CASSSRQGGETQYF.